Shown below are 24 T cell receptor beta chains from a single sample sequenced in a study of blood T cell repertoires in COVID-19. The table came from immunoSEQ multiplex PCR; TCRdb's copy has only in-frame clones and leaves some out. The sample lists roughly 75,000 clones; more than 80% were seen once. Material for sequencing was peripheral blood. The receptor source for this set is a human donor in a cohort sampled during active COVID-19.

The chain links TRBV3-1 (or the pseudogene TRBV3-2) to TRBJ1-6; D is undetermined. Germline V gene lookup returns CDR1 LGHDT and CDR2 YNNKEL (reference sequence). The CDR3 is 18 residues long. Trimming stripped 3 bases from V and 0 bases from J, with 15 bases between. As DNA, the CDR3 is TGTGCCAGCAGCCAGGCCGGAGGGTTTAGCTCCTATAATTCACCCCTCCACTTT. This gives the protein CASSQAGGFSSYNSPLHF.

This clone came up once. This chain connects TRBV6-1 to TRBJ1-4; D is possibly TRBD1 (5 bases). Germline CDR1 MNHNS, CDR2 SASEGT. Trimming left V 4 bases short and J 8 bases short, with 23 bases between. The CDR3 consists of 17 residues. CDR3 sequence (DNA): TGTGCCAGCAGTGCGGGAGCGGGAGGGGCGGGAGGGGAAAAACTGTTTTTT. The encoded protein is CASSAGAGGAGGEKLFF.

The chain has TRBV11-2 and TRBJ1-1, with 7 bases matching TRBD1. Per germline, CDR1 SGHAT and CDR2 FQNNGV. The CDR3 totals 14 residues. J was trimmed by 5 bases and V by 5 bases; bases with no gene match: 8. CDR3 sequence reads: CASSETGLGTEAFF. CDR3 DNA: TGTGCCAGCAGCGAGACAGGGTTAGGGACTGAAGCTTTCTTT.

This chain joins TRBV11-2 and TRBJ1-2, with 7 bases that match TRBD1. The CDR3 covers 15 residues. Germline lookup yields CDR1 SGHAT and CDR2 FQNNGV. J lost 8 bases, V lost 4 bases, and 13 bases had no gene match. CDR3 region: CASSSWKTGTYGYTF. The CDR3 DNA sequence: TGTGCCAGCAGCTCCTGGAAGACAGGGACTTACGGCTACACCTTC.

The chain uses TRBV27 and TRBJ1-6, with a weak D call TRBD1 (6 bases). CDR3 length: 15 residues. Trimming took off 6 bases at V and 5 bases at J, with 14 bases between the two ends. Germline V gives CDR1 MNHEY, CDR2 SMNVEV (reference sequence). CDR3 loop: CASSPGQLNNSPLHF. DNA for the CDR3: TGTGCCAGCAGCCCCGGACAGCTCAATAATTCACCCCTCCACTTT.

This clone was observed a few times. In nucleotides, the CDR3 is TGTGCCAGCTCACCTGACATATCGTCCTACGAGCAGTACTTC. As protein: CASSPDISSYEQYF. V gene TRBV18 combines with J gene TRBJ2-7; no clear D. CDR1 is KGHSH, CDR2 LQKENI, per germline. V lost 3 bases and J lost 1, with 10 bases in between. The CDR3 is 14 residues long.

The chain uses TRBV19 and TRBJ2-5, with 8 bases matching TRBD1. Germline V gene sequence: CDR1 LNHDA, CDR2 SQIVND (reference sequence). This CDR3 is built from 17 residues. Trimming cost V 0 bases and J 6 bases; bases outside gene matches: 12. This CDR3 reads CASSIDPKQGAWKTQYF. CDR3 DNA sequence: TGTGCCAGTAGTATAGATCCCAAGCAGGGGGCTTGGAAGACCCAGTACTTC.

The V and J genes are TRBV3-1 (or the pseudogene TRBV3-2) and TRBJ1-6, with D maybe TRBD1 (5 bases). There are 14 residues in the CDR3. The V end was cut by 1 base, the J end by 8 bases, with 9 bases between. Germline CDR1 LGHDT, CDR2 YNNKEL (reference sequence). CDR3 sequence: CASSQGQIYSPLHF. The DNA of the CDR3 is TGTGCCAGCAGCCAAGGACAGATTTATTCACCCCTCCACTTT.

This chain connects TRBV30 to TRBJ1-4; possibly TRBD1 for D (5 bases). Germline values: CDR1 GTSNPN, CDR2 SVGIG (reference sequence). This CDR3 is 14 amino acids long. V lost 4 bases, J lost 3 bases, and 12 bases lay in between. The CDR3 protein is CAWNQGKANEKLFF. CDR3 bases: TGTGCCTGGAACCAGGGTAAAGCTAATGAAAAACTGTTTTTT.

The rearrangement uses TRBV6-1 and TRBJ2-1; D perhaps matches TRBD1 (5 bases). The CDR3 is 14 amino acids. In germline, CDR1 is MNHNS, CDR2 SASEGT. V shed 2 bases and J shed 7 bases, with 12 bases lying between them. The CDR3 DNA sequence: TGTGCCAGCAGTGAAATCTCAGGGAAGAATGAGCAGTTCTTC. Translating it yields CASSEISGKNEQFF.

The chain links TRBV19 to TRBJ2-7, with 8 bases matching TRBD1. V shed 3 bases, J shed 3 bases, and the junction held 4 bases outside the gene matches. This CDR3 contains 14 residues. The germline gives CDR1 LNHDA, CDR2 SQIVND (reference sequence). CDR3: CASSMQQGVYEQYF. The CDR3 nucleotides are TGTGCCAGTAGTATGCAACAGGGGGTCTACGAGCAGTACTTC.

The chain joins TRBV5-4 to TRBJ1-1, with 9 bases fitting TRBD1. Germline loops: CDR1 SGHNT, CDR2 YYREEE (reference sequence). V trimming: 4 bases; J trimming: 4 bases; junction bases outside the gene matches: 11. The CDR3 loop spans 16 amino acids. CDR3 nucleotide sequence: TGTGCCAGCAGCCTCCCTCCACAGGGGGCGAGCACTGAAGCTTTCTTT. This codes for CASSLPPQGASTEAFF.

This chain links TRBV7-9 with TRBJ2-3; 8 bases agree with TRBD1. This CDR3 has 14 amino acids. V shed 4 bases and J 3 bases; nucleotides not matched to a gene: 3. Germline lookup yields CDR1 SEHNR and CDR2 FQNEAQ (reference sequence). The CDR3 region is CASSSGQGTDTQYF. CDR3 sequence (DNA): TGTGCCAGCAGCTCCGGACAGGGAACAGATACGCAGTATTTT.

The chain carries TRBV3-1 (or the pseudogene TRBV3-2) and TRBJ2-3; 7 bases align to TRBD1. The CDR3 runs to 14 residues. Germline loops: CDR1 LGHDT, CDR2 YNNKEL (reference sequence). V lost 4 bases, J lost 0 bases, and 1 base stayed unmatched. The CDR3 DNA sequence: TGTGCCAGCAGCCTCAGGGGGAGCACAGATACGCAGTATTTT. It specifies CASSLRGSTDTQYF.

This chain uses TRBV5-6 with TRBJ2-3; TRBD2 might be the D (5 bases). Per germline, CDR1 SGHDT and CDR2 YYEEEE. V was trimmed by 3 bases and J by 0 bases, leaving 5 bases between them. CDR3 length: 13 amino acids. CDR3 loop: CASSWTSTDTQYF. The CDR3 DNA is TGTGCCAGCAGCTGGACTAGCACAGATACGCAGTATTTT. Full variable domain (rest looked up from reference TRBV5-6 and TRBJ2-3): DAGVTQSPTHLIKTRGQQVTLRCSPKSGHDTVSWYQQALGQGPQFIFQYYEEEERQRGNFPDRFSGHQFPNYSSELNVNALLLGDSALYLCASSWTSTDTQYFGPGTRLTVL.

The chain joins TRBV24-1 to TRBJ2-5, with TRBD1 as a possible D gene (5 bases). The CDR3 runs 16 residues. V dropped 4 bases and J dropped 4 bases, with 18 bases sitting between them. Germline V gene data show CDR1 as KGHDR and CDR2 as SFDVKD. CDR3 DNA sequence: TGTGCCACCAGTGACTCCGGACACATGCAGGGAGAGACCCAGTACTTC. It translates to CATSDSGHMQGETQYF.

This chain links TRBV23-1 with TRBJ2-7; a possible D gene is TRBD1 (6 bases). TRBV23-1 is an open reading frame whose function is uncertain. V was clipped by 8 bases and J by 4 bases, with 15 bases between them. The CDR3 has 13 residues. The CDR3 loop is CASSRAGVYEQYF. Here the CDR3 DNA reads TGCGCCAGCTCCCGGGCAGGGGTATACGAGCAGTACTTC.

V usage is TRBV5-1 and J usage is TRBJ2-5, with 7 bases identical to TRBD1. TRBJ2-7 explains the end of the DNA better; the J call may be wrong. Germline CDR1 reads SGHRS; CDR2 reads YFSETQ. CDR3 length equals 17 residues. CDR3 region: CASSLGQAPLSSYEQYF. In DNA, the CDR3 is TGCGCCAGCAGTCTTGGACAGGCACCCCTCAGCTCCTACGAGCAGTACTTC.

The V gene is TRBV18, the J gene TRBJ2-3; D is ambiguous. V was clipped by 2 bases and J by 2 bases, with 8 bases between them. The CDR3 loop spans 14 amino acids. The germline V gene encodes CDR1 KGHSH and CDR2 LQKENI. CDR3 coding DNA: TGTGCCAGCTCACCAATTCTCTCCACAGATACGCAGTATTTT. Amino acids: CASSPILSTDTQYF.

The genes are TRBV5-1 and TRBJ1-1; 11 bases map to TRBD1. V lost 0 bases to trimming and J lost 5 bases; unmatched junction nucleotides: 3. Germline assignment: CDR1 SGHRS and CDR2 YFSETQ. The CDR3 sequence is 15 residues long. CDR3 protein: CASSLGTGGATEAFF. The CDR3 bases are TGCGCCAGCAGCTTGGGGACAGGGGGCGCGACTGAAGCTTTCTTT.

J is TRBJ1-2 and V is TRBV28; TRBD1 agrees at 11 bases. Germline loops: CDR1 MDHEN, CDR2 SYDVKM. The CDR3 spans 17 residues. V lost 2 bases to trimming and J lost 1 base; unmatched junction nucleotides: 6. The DNA for the CDR3 is TGTGCCAGCAGTTTAGGCGGACAGGGGGCGCGTAACTATGGCTACACCTTC. This encodes CASSLGGQGARNYGYTF.

This rearrangement joins TRBV5-1 to TRBJ2-1, with D possibly matching TRBD2 (5 bases). The germline CDR1 and CDR2 sequences are SGHRS and YFSETQ. Between the trimmed V and J ends, which lost 0 bases and 3 bases, there was a span of 13 bases. The CDR3 loop spans 16 amino acids. This chain's CDR3 is CASSLESEGYYNEQFF. In nucleotides, the CDR3 is TGCGCCAGCAGCTTGGAATCCGAGGGTTACTACAATGAGCAGTTCTTC.

V and J are TRBV2 and TRBJ1-4, with TRBD1 matching over 7 bases. The CDR3 has 14 amino acids. J was trimmed by 7 bases and V by 4 bases; bases with no gene match: 6. Germline values: CDR1 SNHLY, CDR2 FYNNEI. CDR3 DNA sequence: TGTGCCAGCAGTGTAGGGGGCCTATTTGAAAAACTGTTTTTT. Its protein product is CASSVGGLFEKLFF. Using reference TRBV2 and TRBJ1-4 for the parts outside the CDR3, the full variable domain is EPEVTQTPSHQVTQMGQEVILRCVPISNHLYFYWYRQILGQKVEFLVSFYNNEISEKSEIFDDQFSVERPDGSNFTLKIRSTKLEDSAMYFCASSVGGLFEKLFFGSGTQLSVL.

The chain couples TRBV27 to TRBJ2-7, with D possibly matching TRBD1 (5 bases). Trimming pared 3 bases from V and 2 bases from J, leaving 11 bases between. This CDR3 is built from 14 residues. The germline V gene has CDR1 MNHEY and CDR2 SMNVEV (reference sequence). This CDR3 is CASSFDRNPYEQYF. The CDR3 DNA reads as TGTGCCAGCAGTTTCGACAGAAATCCCTACGAGCAGTACTTC.